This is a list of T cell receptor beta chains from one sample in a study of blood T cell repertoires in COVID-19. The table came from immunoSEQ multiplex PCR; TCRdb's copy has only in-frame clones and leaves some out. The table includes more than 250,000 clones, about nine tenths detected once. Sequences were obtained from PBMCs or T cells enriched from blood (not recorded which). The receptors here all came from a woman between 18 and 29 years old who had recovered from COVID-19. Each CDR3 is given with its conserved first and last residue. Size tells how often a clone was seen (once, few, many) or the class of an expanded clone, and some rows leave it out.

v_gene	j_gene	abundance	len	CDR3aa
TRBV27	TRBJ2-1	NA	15	CASSSGTGSYNEQFF
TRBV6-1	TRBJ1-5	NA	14	CASSEALPDQPQHF
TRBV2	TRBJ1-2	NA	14	CASTVLVADYGYTF
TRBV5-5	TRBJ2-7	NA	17	CASSSSIRTGYNHEQYF
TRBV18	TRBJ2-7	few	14	CASSPPNQDRQQYF
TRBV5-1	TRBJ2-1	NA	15	CASSLARTGVNEQFF
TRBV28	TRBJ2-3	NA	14	CAGQDRVGTDTQYF
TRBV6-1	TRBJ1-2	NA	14	CASSEGGANYGYTF
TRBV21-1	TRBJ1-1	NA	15	CASSKGGGRRSEAFF
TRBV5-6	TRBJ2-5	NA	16	CASSFWDRQYQETQYF
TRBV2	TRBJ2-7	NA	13	CASTGTGPYEQYF
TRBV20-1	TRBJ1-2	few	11	CSASRGGGYTF
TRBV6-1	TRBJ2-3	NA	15	CASSESPGGQDTQYF
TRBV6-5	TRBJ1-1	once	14	CASRRGTMNTEAFF
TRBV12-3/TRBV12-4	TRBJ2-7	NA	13	CASSFNRGNEQYF
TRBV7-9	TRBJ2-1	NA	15	CASTPGGGSYNEQFF
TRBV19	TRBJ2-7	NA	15	CASSSFPGTAYEQYF
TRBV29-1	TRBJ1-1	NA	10	CSGEDTEAFF
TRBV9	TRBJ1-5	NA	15	CASSLSGQGLGPQHF
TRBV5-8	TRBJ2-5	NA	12	CASSFIQETQYF
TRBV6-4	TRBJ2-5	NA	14	CASRPTRSQETQYF
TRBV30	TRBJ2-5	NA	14	CAWGDTPYQETQYF
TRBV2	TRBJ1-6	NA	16	CASSEGDRGMNSPLHF
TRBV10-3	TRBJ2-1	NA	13	CAITREGLDEQFF
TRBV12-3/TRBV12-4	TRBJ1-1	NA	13	CASSRTGPTEAFF
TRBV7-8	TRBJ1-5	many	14	CASSFWQGNQPQHF
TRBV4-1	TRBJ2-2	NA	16	CASSHLGRGPTGELFF
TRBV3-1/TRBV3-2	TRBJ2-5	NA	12	CASSQDRETQYF
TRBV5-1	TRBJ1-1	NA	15	CASSTGQGADTEAFF
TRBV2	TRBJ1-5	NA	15	CASSESDSSNQPQHF
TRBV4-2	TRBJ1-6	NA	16	CASSQGSSQGGSPLHF
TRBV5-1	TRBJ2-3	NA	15	CASSPGQVSTDTQYF
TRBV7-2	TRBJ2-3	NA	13	CASREEWADTQYF
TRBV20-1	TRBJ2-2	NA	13	CSASGQSVGELFF
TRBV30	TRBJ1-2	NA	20	CAWSPTRRDRGHEVRYGYTF
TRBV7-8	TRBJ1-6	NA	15	CASSLRTGGNSPLHF
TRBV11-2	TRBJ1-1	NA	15	CASSPRGALNTEAFF
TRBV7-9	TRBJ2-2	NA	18	CASSSLWTSGGFTGELFF
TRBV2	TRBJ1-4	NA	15	CASFPGAGTNEKLFF
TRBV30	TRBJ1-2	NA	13	CAWSKGIGDGYTF
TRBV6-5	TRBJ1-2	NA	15	CASSEITGTLYGYTF
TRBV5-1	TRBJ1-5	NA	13	CASSSTGSQPQHF
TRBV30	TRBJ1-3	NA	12	CAWATGANTIYF
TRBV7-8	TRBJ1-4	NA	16	CASTDRRIATNEKLFF
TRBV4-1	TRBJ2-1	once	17	CASSQGYGGLSYNEQFF
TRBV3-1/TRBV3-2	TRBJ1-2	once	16	CASSQEYRQGASGYTF
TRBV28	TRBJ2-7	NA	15	CASSLRDRGLNEQYF
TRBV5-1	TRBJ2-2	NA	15	CASSWDRANTGELFF